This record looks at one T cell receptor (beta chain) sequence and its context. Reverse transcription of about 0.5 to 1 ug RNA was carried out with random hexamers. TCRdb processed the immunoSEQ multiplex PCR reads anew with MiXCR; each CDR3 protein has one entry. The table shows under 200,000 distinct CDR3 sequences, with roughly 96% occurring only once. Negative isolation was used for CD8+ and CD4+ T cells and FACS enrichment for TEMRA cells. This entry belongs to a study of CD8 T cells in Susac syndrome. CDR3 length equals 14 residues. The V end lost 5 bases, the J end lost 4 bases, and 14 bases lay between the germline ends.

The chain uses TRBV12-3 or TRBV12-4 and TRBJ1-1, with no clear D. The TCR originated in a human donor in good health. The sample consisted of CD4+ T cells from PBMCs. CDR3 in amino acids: CASSPDGLGTEAFF. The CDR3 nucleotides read TGTGCCAGCAGTCCCGATGGGCTGGGCACTGAAGCTTTCTTT.